The 18 T cell receptor beta chains given below trace back to one sample, sequenced in a study of blood T cell repertoires in COVID-19. Profiling relied on immunoSEQ multiplex PCR, and the TCRdb table lists in-frame clones only, not all of them. The profile shows 200,000 to 300,000 clones, approximately 91% of them singletons. Sequenced: peripheral blood. These receptors came from a person under 30 with COVID-19, enrolled during active disease.

The chain is built from TRBV7-6 and TRBJ2-1; 8 bases fit TRBD2. This CDR3 is 15 amino acids long. The V and J ends lost 0 bases and 8 bases, in that order; junction bases with no gene match: 6. Per the germline V gene, CDR1 is SGHVS and CDR2 is FNYEAQ. Written as DNA, the CDR3 is TGTGCCAGCAGCTTAGCAGCGGGGGTAGGGTATGAGCAGTTCTTC. Encoded protein: CASSLAAGVGYEQFF. Drawing the rest from reference TRBV7-6 and TRBJ2-1, the complete variable domain is GAGVSQSPRYKVTKRGQDVALRCDPISGHVSLYWYRQALGQGPEFLTYFNYEAQQDKSGLPNDRFSAERPEGSISTLTIQRTEQRDSAMYRCASSLAAGVGYEQFFGPGTRLTVL.

The chain is built from TRBV7-9 and TRBJ2-7, with 8 bases lining up with TRBD1. Per the germline V gene, CDR1 is SEHNR and CDR2 is FQNEAQ (reference sequence). The CDR3 loop spans 14 amino acids. V was pared by 5 bases and J by 3 bases, with 6 bases of the junction left unmatched. The CDR3 sequence: CASSAETGDYEQYF. The CDR3 coding sequence is TGTGCCAGCAGCGCAGAGACAGGGGACTACGAGCAGTACTTC.

The gene calls are TRBV7-9 and TRBJ1-1; 7 bases map to TRBD1. The CDR3 consists of 15 residues. Germline CDR1 SEHNR, CDR2 FQNEAQ (reference sequence). V was clipped by 6 bases and J by 0 bases; unmatched bases: 7. CDR3: CASRPRTGVNTEAFF. In DNA, the CDR3 is TGTGCCAGCAGACCCCGAACAGGGGTGAACACTGAAGCTTTCTTT. The whole variable domain, remainder taken from reference TRBV7-9 and TRBJ1-1, is DTGVSQNPRHKITKRGQNVTFRCDPISEHNRLYWYRQTLGQGPEFLTYFQNEAQLEKSRLLSDRFSAERPKGSFSTLEIQRTEQGDSAMYLCASRPRTGVNTEAFFGQGTRLTVV.

The chain carries TRBV6-5 and TRBJ1-2; 7 bases fit TRBD1. Unmatched junction bases numbered 11, after V lost 6 bases and J lost 4 bases. The CDR3 has 15 residues. Germline CDR1 and CDR2: MNHEY and SVGAGI. Here the CDR3 reads CASSPDRTPLYGYTF. The CDR3 DNA reads TGTGCCAGCAGCCCGGACAGGACTCCCCTCTATGGCTACACCTTC.

The chain uses TRBV11-3 and TRBJ2-1, with D uncertain. Trimming took 3 bases from V and 4 from J, leaving 7 bases between them. In germline, CDR1 is SGHNT, CDR2 YENEEA. The CDR3 extends over 13 amino acids. The CDR3 bases are TGTGCCAGCAGCTTCGGAGCGTACAATGAGCAGTTCTTC. Residues: CASSFGAYNEQFF.

The rearrangement joins TRBV28 to TRBJ1-6; TRBD1 might be the D (5 bases). The CDR3 extends over 13 amino acids. V was pared by 10 bases and J by 10 bases, with 17 bases between. From germline, CDR1 is MDHEN and CDR2 SYDVKM. CDR3 bases: TGTGCCACGGGGGTCCTCGGAGGCTCACCCCTCCACTTT. Amino acids: CATGVLGGSPLHF.

The chain joins TRBV7-9 to TRBJ1-4; D is undetermined. CDR1 and CDR2 from the germline V gene are SEHNR and FQNEAQ (reference sequence). Trimming shortened V by 1 base and J by 7 bases, and 16 bases separated the two germline ends. The CDR3 length is 16 residues. CDR3 bases: TGTGCCAGCAGCTTAGTAGGTGGGATCGGGAGTGAAAAACTGTTTTTT. As protein: CASSLVGGIGSEKLFF.

The gene calls are TRBV27 and TRBJ2-1, with a tentative D call TRBD2 (6 bases). Trimming took off 3 bases at V and 6 bases at J, with 12 bases between the two ends. This CDR3 comprises 14 residues. Germline V gene lookup returns CDR1 MNHEY and CDR2 SMNVEV (reference sequence). The CDR3 nucleotides are TGTGCCAGCAGTTTTAAACGGGAGAGCAATGAGCAGTTCTTC. This sequence encodes CASSFKRESNEQFF.

The rearrangement joins TRBV4-3 to TRBJ2-7; TRBD2 aligns across 7 bases. Germline V lookup: CDR1 LGHNA, CDR2 YSLEER. The V segment lost 1 base and the J segment 2 bases; nucleotides outside the gene matches: 2. CDR3 length equals 14 residues. CDR3 region: CASSQAAGAYEQYF. CDR3 DNA: TGCGCCAGCAGCCAAGCGGCGGGGGCCTACGAGCAGTACTTC.

The chain employs TRBV27 and TRBJ2-5, with 11 bases aligning to TRBD2. Looked up from germline, CDR1 is MNHEY and CDR2 is SMNVEV (reference sequence). After removal of 4 bases from V and 5 bases from J, the junction contained 18 bases not matched to a gene. The CDR3 contains 19 residues. The CDR3 region has the DNA TGTGCCAGCAGTTCCAACAAGAGAGGTAGCGGGAGGGGGAGGGAGACCCAGTACTTC. Amino acid sequence: CASSSNKRGSGRGRETQYF.

The chain uses TRBV9 and TRBJ1-5; D call uncertain. The CDR3 has 15 amino acids. Germline V gives CDR1 SGDLS, CDR2 YYNGEE. V was trimmed by 4 bases and J by 1 base, leaving 12 bases between them. The CDR3 coding sequence is TGTGCCAGCAGCTCGGCCCGGGAGAGCAATCAGCCCCAGCATTTT. It codes for CASSSARESNQPQHF.

This rearrangement joins TRBV6-5 to TRBJ1-3, with a weak D call TRBD1 (5 bases). CDR3 size: 15 residues. Germline V gene lookup returns CDR1 MNHEY and CDR2 SVGAGI. V was pared by 6 bases and J by 2 bases, with 14 bases between. CDR3: CASRADSVTGNTIYF. CDR3 nucleotide sequence: TGTGCCAGCAGAGCAGACAGCGTGACTGGAAACACCATATATTTT.

The chain employs TRBV28 and TRBJ1-1, with a weak D call TRBD1 (6 bases). With 1 base removed from V and 6 bases from J, the gap between germline ends came to 12 bases. CDR1 is MDHEN and CDR2 is SYDVKM in the germline V gene. The CDR3 covers 14 residues. The CDR3 nucleotides are TGTGCCAGCAGTTTATTCAGCAGGGGTTCTGAAGCTTTCTTT. Amino acids: CASSLFSRGSEAFF.

The rearrangement joins TRBV6-5 to TRBJ1-2; the match to TRBD1 covers 8 bases. The trim removed 5 bases at V and 7 bases at J, leaving 9 bases unmatched. Germline CDR1 reads MNHEY; CDR2 reads SVGAGI. This CDR3 has 14 amino acids. The DNA of the CDR3 is TGTGCCAGCAGTCTGGACAGGGAAGTCGGTGGCTACACCTTC. It translates to CASSLDREVGGYTF.

This sequence joins TRBV6-5 and TRBJ2-7, with 12 positions matching TRBD2. The V segment lost 6 bases and the J segment 3 bases; nucleotides outside the gene matches: 3. Per germline, CDR1 MNHEY and CDR2 SVGAGI. CDR3 length equals 14 residues. The CDR3 bases are TGTGCCAGCAGCCGACTAGCGGGGGTCTACGAGCAGTACTTC. Protein product: CASSRLAGVYEQYF.

The chain employs TRBV25-1 and TRBJ2-1, with 9 nucleotides matching TRBD1. CDR1 MGHDK and CDR2 SYGVNS come from the germline V gene. The CDR3 spans 14 residues. With V trimmed by 4 bases and J by 6 bases, 4 bases remained unmatched. CDR3 protein: CASSGDRGVNEQFF. The CDR3 DNA sequence: TGTGCCAGCAGTGGAGACAGGGGGGTCAATGAGCAGTTCTTC.

The chain links TRBV5-1 to TRBJ1-4, with D maybe TRBD1 (5 bases). CDR1 SGHRS and CDR2 YFSETQ come from the germline V gene. V lost 4 bases, J lost 7 bases, and 26 bases lay in between. This CDR3 spans 18 amino acids. CDR3 bases: TGCGCCAGCAGCCGGGGGTCTTTACTTTCCGGGGGTGGTGAAAAACTGTTTTTT. Amino acid sequence: CASSRGSLLSGGGEKLFF. The full variable domain, completed using reference TRBV5-1 and TRBJ1-4, is KAGVTQTPRYLIKTRGQQVTLSCSPISGHRSVSWYQQTPGQGLQFLFEYFSETQRNKGNFPGRFSGRQFSNSRSEMNVSTLELGDSALYLCASSRGSLLSGGGEKLFFGSGTQLSVL.

CDR3 loop: CASSYRGSGYTF. CDR3 DNA sequence: TGTGCCAGTAGCTACAGGGGAAGCGGCTACACCTTC. V gene TRBV19 combines with J gene TRBJ1-2, with 7 bases that match TRBD1. The V gene's germline CDR1 is LNHDA and CDR2 SQIVND (reference sequence). Losses at the gene ends were 6 bases for V and 8 bases for J; bases not matched to a gene: 6. This CDR3 region has 12 residues.